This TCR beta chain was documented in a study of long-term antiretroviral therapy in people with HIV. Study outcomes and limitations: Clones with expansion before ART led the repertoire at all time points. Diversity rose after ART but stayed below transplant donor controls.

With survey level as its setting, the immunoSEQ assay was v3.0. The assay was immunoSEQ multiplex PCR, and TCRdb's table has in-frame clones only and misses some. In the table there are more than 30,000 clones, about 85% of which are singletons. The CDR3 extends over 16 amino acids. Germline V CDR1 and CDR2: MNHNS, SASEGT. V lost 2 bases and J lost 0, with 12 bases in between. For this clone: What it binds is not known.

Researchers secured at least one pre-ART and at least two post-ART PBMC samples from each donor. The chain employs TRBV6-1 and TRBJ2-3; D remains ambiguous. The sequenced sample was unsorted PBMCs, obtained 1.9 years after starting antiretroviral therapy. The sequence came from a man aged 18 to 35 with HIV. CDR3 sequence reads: CASSELVGTSTDTQYF. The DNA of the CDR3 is TGTGCCAGCAGTGAATTGGTGGGTACGAGCACAGATACGCAGTATTTT.